What follows describes a single TCR beta chain. This clonotype was seen at least ten times. The antigen this receptor binds is unknown. No base qualities exist here, and no much larger clone lies one base off it. What the time point label conveys for this sample: newly diagnosed GD, antithyroid drugs for less than 3 months. For both TCR sequencing and RNA sequencing, RNA was extracted from PBMCs using TRIzol. The diagnosis of Graves' disease followed American Thyroid Association guidelines. Recruitment of patients was carried out at an endocrinology department in Xi'an, China. Each patient gave 7.5 to 10 milliliters of peripheral blood, collected in an EDTA anticoagulant tube. Ficoll Paque Plus density gradient separation was used to isolate PBMCs, and no further T cell sorting was performed. An Agilent 2100 Bioanalyzer and agarose gel were used to assess RNA quality, and a NanoDrop 2000 was used to measure RNA concentration.

Inclusive of the bounding cysteine and phenylalanine, the CDR3 is 14 residues long. Kept here is only the CDR3 DNA, which spans 42 bases and is read in frame from base 1. V is reduced by 5 bases and J by 2 bases, leaving a spacing of 13 bases between them. Libraries were made using multiplex PCR. Sequencing instrument: Illumina HiSeq 4000. To build TCR beta libraries, CDR3 regions were amplified by Arm-PCR using iRepertoire HTBI primers. Before sequencing, the PCR products underwent gel purification. Under the source paper's analysis protocol: Across samples, around 58 TRBV and 13 to 15 TRBJ segments were identified and used for gene usage analysis of CDR3 amino acid clonotypes. COPE and FqMerger were used to merge the filtered high-quality paired reads into contigs. Contigs were aligned with BLAST to IMGT TRBV, TRBD and TRBJ reference genes, and CDR3 was defined per IMGT. Highly expanded clones were defined as clonotypes with a frequency above 0.1%. Shannon entropy was used to measure repertoire diversity, and the Gini coefficient was used to measure V-J evenness. Clonotypes shared by more than one individual were considered public. The raw public reads went through TCRdb reprocessing: fastp at Q25, MiXCR clone calling, in-frame beta chains kept. One record per CDR3 amino acid sequence lists the most common genes and DNA. The V and J calls and clone size come from TCRdb's table, not from the authors' own analysis. For this sample the table gives about 220,000 distinct CDR3 sequences, of which roughly 18% were detected only once. More than 20% of the sample is held by the ten biggest clonotypes.

The data stem from a study of regulatory T cells in long-lasting Graves disease (dated by TCRdb to 2020 to 2022). Regarding the complete study: Antithyroid drugs had been taken for less than 3 months by newly diagnosed Graves' disease patients. A total of around 35 samples underwent TCR sequencing: some 13 from persistent and roughly 20 from newly diagnosed Graves' disease patients. Peripheral blood TCR sequencing and RNA sequencing compared persistent Graves' disease patients with newly diagnosed Graves' disease patients. The study was conducted in China and was registered as a clinical trial. Summary of the overall study and its limitations: Persistent patients shared more public clonotypes among themselves (around 2,500) than newly diagnosed patients did (approximately 870). Sequencing and analysis were limited to the TCR beta chain. The authors acknowledged the small sample size as a limitation that may reduce accuracy. Only peripheral blood was studied, because thyroid tissue, the primary lesion, was inaccessible. Compared with newly diagnosed patients, persistent Graves' disease patients had lower TCR Shannon entropy and fewer highly expanded clones, which suggests clonal expansion. Preferential use of TRBV28, TRBJ1-2 and TRBJ2-5 was observed in persistent disease, whereas TRBV20-1 and TRBJ2-1 were favored in newly diagnosed disease.

Sequences were derived from peripheral blood mononuclear cells (PBMCs), sampled at new diagnosis, from a patient treated with antithyroid drugs. The chain was built from TRBV12-3 or TRBV12-4 and TRBJ2-7, with no confidently assigned D gene. The sequence was obtained from a female donor with Graves disease. The DNA sequence follows: TGTGCCAGCAGTCTCCGGACGGGTACCTACGAGCAGTACTTC. Translated, it gives CASSLRTGTYEQYF.